This T cell receptor (beta chain) was documented in a study of cytomegalovirus exposure and HLA in healthy donors. Regarding the study as a whole: Some TCR beta chains (164 of them) were listed as cytomegalovirus-associated. Among CMV-associated TCR beta chains, most appeared HLA-restricted in a later analysis. An ancestry cluster, one associated with Asian ancestry, reportedly showed fewer N-insertions than the roughly 670-donor mean in a later analysis. With DRB1 most and HLA-C fewest, TCR association rates differed between HLA loci in a later analysis.

As regards this clone: Its specificity is not known.

CDR1 SGHAT and CDR2 FQNNGV come from the germline V gene. There are 15 residues in the CDR3. Trimming cost V 5 bases and J 5 bases, with 13 bases left between them. The PCR employed 60 Vbeta primers together with 13 Jbeta primers. Sequencing was performed with immunoSEQ multiplex PCR; in TCRdb, only in-frame clones are kept and a portion is missing. Its table lists more than 65,000 clones. V and J are TRBV11-2 and TRBJ1-6, with D maybe TRBD1 (6 bases). This clonotype was obtained from a man in his forties in good health and CMV-seronegative. The sequenced material came from PBMCs. The CDR3 DNA follows: TGTGCCAGCAGCCCCCGGGAGGGGGATAATTCACCCCTCCACTTT. Amino acid sequence: CASSPREGDNSPLHF.